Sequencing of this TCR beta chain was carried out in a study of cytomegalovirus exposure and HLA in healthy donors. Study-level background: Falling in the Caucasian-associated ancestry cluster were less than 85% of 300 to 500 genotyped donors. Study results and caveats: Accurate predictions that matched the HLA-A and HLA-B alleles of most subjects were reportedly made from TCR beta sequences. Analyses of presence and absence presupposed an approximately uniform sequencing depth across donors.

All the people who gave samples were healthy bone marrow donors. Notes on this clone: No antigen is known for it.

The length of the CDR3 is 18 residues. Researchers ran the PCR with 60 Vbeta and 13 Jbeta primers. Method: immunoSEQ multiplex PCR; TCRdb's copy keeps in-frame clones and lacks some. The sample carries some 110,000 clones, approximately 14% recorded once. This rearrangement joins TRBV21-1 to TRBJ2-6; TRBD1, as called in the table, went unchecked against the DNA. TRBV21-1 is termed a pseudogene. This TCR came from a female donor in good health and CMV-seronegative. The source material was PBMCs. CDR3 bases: TGTGCCAGCGGGACTCCTGACAGGGTTATGTCTGGGGCCAACGTCCTGACTTTC. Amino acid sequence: CASGTPDRVMSGANVLTF.